The sequence of this T cell receptor (beta chain) was determined in a study of post-analysis software for immune sequencing data. Study-level findings and limits: Relative to controls, patients with multiple sclerosis showed significantly lower normalized Chao1 diversity.

Prepared TCR beta cDNA libraries contained unique molecular identifiers. MiXCR, applied by TCRdb to the PCR reads, yields one record per CDR3 protein. The sample holds about 460,000 distinct CDR3 sequences, roughly 45% seen once. This clonotype was recorded a few times. Its cognate antigen is unknown. The sequence was collected from a girl aged 5-17 years with multiple sclerosis. The sequencing sample was made of blood.

The CDR3 DNA sequence: TGCAGCGTTGCCGGTCGGGGACTAGCGGAACCCCGGGGCTCCTACGAGCAGTACTTC. This gives the protein CSVAGRGLAEPRGSYEQYF. The chain recombines TRBV29-1 with TRBJ2-7, with 11 bases identical to TRBD2. Per the germline V gene, CDR1 is SQVTM and CDR2 is ANQGSEA. CDR3 length: 19 amino acids. Trimming removed 4 bases from V and 0 bases from J; junction bases left unmatched: 17.